Below are 18 T cell receptor beta chains sequenced from a single sample in a study of cytomegalovirus exposure and HLA in healthy donors. The PCR had 60 Vbeta and 13 Jbeta primers. Libraries were prepared by immunoSEQ multiplex PCR; TCRdb keeps only in-frame clonotypes and omits some of them. The sample lists approximately 150,000 clones, 80% occurring once. The sequencing input was PBMCs. The source of these receptors is a man between 18 and 35 years old in good health and CMV-seropositive.

This rearrangement joins TRBV4-2 to TRBJ1-5; D is ambiguous. CDR3 length: 13 amino acids. Looked up from germline, CDR1 is LGHNA and CDR2 is YNFKEQ. Trimming took off 2 bases at V and 3 bases at J, with 5 bases between the two ends. CDR3 bases: TGTGCCAGCAGCCAACAGGACAATCAGCCCCAGCATTTT. The encoded protein is CASSQQDNQPQHF.

CDR3 sequence (DNA): TGTGCCAGCAGCTTAGATTCCTACAATGAGCAGTTCTTC. Translated, it gives CASSLDSYNEQFF. The chain joins TRBV6-4 to TRBJ2-1; D is undetermined. There are 13 residues in the CDR3. Between the trimmed V and J ends, which lost 6 bases and 1 base, there was a span of 7 bases. Germline-derived CDR1 and CDR2 are MRHNA and SNTAGT.

The J gene is TRBJ2-3, the V gene TRBV7-9, with 8 bases that match TRBD2. The junction had 4 bases not matched to a gene; V was cut back by 8 bases and J by 3 bases. The CDR3 totals 13 residues. Germline CDR1 reads SEHNR; CDR2 reads FQNEAQ (reference sequence). The CDR3 protein is CASGASGTDTQYF. The CDR3 bases are TGTGCCAGCGGGGCTAGCGGGACAGATACGCAGTATTTT.

V gene TRBV7-9 combines with J gene TRBJ1-1; tentatively, D is TRBD1 (5 bases). Germline V gives CDR1 SEHNR, CDR2 FQNEAQ (reference sequence). V shed 0 bases and J shed 3 bases, with 8 bases lying between them. The CDR3 length is 14 residues. CDR3 loop: CASSLAGAYTEAFF. CDR3 bases: TGTGCCAGCAGCTTAGCAGGGGCTTACACTGAAGCTTTCTTT. The full variable domain, with the rest looked up from reference TRBV7-9 and TRBJ1-1, is DTGVSQNPRHKITKRGQNVTFRCDPISEHNRLYWYRQTLGQGPEFLTYFQNEAQLEKSRLLSDRFSAERPKGSFSTLEIQRTEQGDSAMYLCASSLAGAYTEAFFGQGTRLTVV.

The sample holds a few counts of this clone. This chain joins TRBV27 and TRBJ2-7; maybe TRBD1 (5 bases). The length of the CDR3 is 12 residues. Germline V gives CDR1 MNHEY, CDR2 SMNVEV (reference sequence). Trimming took 5 bases from V and 8 from J, leaving 13 bases between them. DNA of the CDR3: TGTGCCAGCAGTGGACCACAGGAAAAGCAGTACTTC. Translation gives CASSGPQEKQYF.

In this sample, this clone turned up once. This chain connects TRBV15 to TRBJ1-5; D possibly corresponds to TRBD1 (6 bases). Looked up from germline, CDR1 is LNHNV and CDR2 is YYDKDF (reference sequence). The V end was cut by 8 bases, the J end by 5 bases, with 13 bases between. The CDR3 covers 13 residues. The CDR3 sequence is CATGDRIDQPQHF. The CDR3 DNA reads as TGTGCCACCGGAGACAGGATTGATCAGCCCCAGCATTTT.

The chain carries TRBV5-1 and TRBJ2-1; TRBD1 aligns across 11 bases. The CDR3 sequence is 15 residues long. Germline-derived CDR1 and CDR2 are SGHRS and YFSETQ. V lost 4 bases, J lost 5 bases, and 5 bases stayed unmatched. CDR3 loop: CASSPGQGAHNEQFF. CDR3 bases: TGCGCCAGCAGCCCTGGACAGGGGGCCCACAATGAGCAGTTCTTC.

The chain couples TRBV14 to TRBJ2-2; D not resolved. V was pared by 2 bases and J by 6 bases, with 22 bases between. The CDR3 spans 18 residues. Per germline, CDR1 SGHDN and CDR2 FVKESK. The CDR3 DNA follows: TGTGCCAGCAGCCAAAGACACGTTAACTTTAGAATCTCCGGGGAGCTGTTTTTT. Residues: CASSQRHVNFRISGELFF.

This sequence joins TRBV4-1 and TRBJ2-5; TRBD1 agrees at 7 bases. V trimming: 1 base; J trimming: 3 bases; junction bases outside the gene matches: 2. The CDR3 runs to 14 residues. CDR1 is MGHRA, CDR2 YSYEKL, per germline. In DNA form, the CDR3 reads TGCGCCAGCAGCCAAGGTACAGGGGAAGAGACCCAGTACTTC. Encoded protein: CASSQGTGEETQYF.

This clone occurred once. This chain uses TRBV25-1 with TRBJ2-7; D may be TRBD1 (6 bases). The germline CDR1 and CDR2 sequences are MGHDK and SYGVNS. The CDR3 runs 13 residues. The V end was cut by 8 bases, the J end by 2 bases, with 13 bases between. This CDR3 is CASGLDSAYEQYF. For the CDR3, the DNA is TGTGCCAGCGGATTGGACAGTGCCTACGAGCAGTACTTC.

This chain joins TRBV6-6 and TRBJ1-1; TRBD1 agrees at 8 bases. Germline V gene lookup returns CDR1 MNHNY and CDR2 SVGAGI (reference sequence). This CDR3 has 13 residues. V dropped 10 bases and J dropped 3; count of bases not matched to a gene: 7. The CDR3 DNA sequence: TGTGCCACGCGTCCGGACAGGGACACTGAAGCTTTCTTT. Translation gives CATRPDRDTEAFF.

This clone was counted between two and nine times. This sequence joins TRBV27 and TRBJ1-4; D not resolved. Per the germline V gene, CDR1 is MNHEY and CDR2 is SMNVEV (reference sequence). The V and J ends lost 3 bases and 8 bases respectively, with 13 bases between them. The CDR3 consists of 14 residues. For the CDR3, the DNA is TGTGCCAGCAGTTTGTCCCCGGCGAGGGAAAAACTGTTTTTT. It is translated as CASSLSPAREKLFF.

This clone was found a few times. The J gene is TRBJ2-7, the V gene TRBV11-3, with D perhaps matching TRBD2 (6 bases). CDR1 and CDR2 from the germline V gene are SGHNT and YENEEA. This CDR3 has 13 residues. The V and J ends lost 5 bases and 5 bases respectively, with 13 bases between them. CDR3 loop: CASSLAGGDEQYF. In DNA, the CDR3 is TGTGCCAGCAGCCTCGCGGGCGGGGACGAGCAGTACTTC.

This sequence joins TRBV7-2 and TRBJ1-6; D unresolved. The CDR3 extends over 15 amino acids. CDR1 SGHTA and CDR2 FQGNSA come from the germline V gene. V gave up 0 bases and J gave up 5 bases, with 8 bases separating them. For the CDR3, the DNA is TGTGCCAGCAGCTTAGCATCAGGCGATAATTCACCCCTCCACTTT. Protein: CASSLASGDNSPLHF.

The chain has TRBV11-3 and TRBJ2-3, with 7 bases aligning to TRBD2. The V gene's germline CDR1 is SGHNT and CDR2 YENEEA. The CDR3 is 16 residues long. V was pared by 0 bases and J by 2 bases, with 5 bases of the junction left unmatched. CDR3 bases: TGTGCCAGCAGCTTAGATTCCGGGACTAACACAGATACGCAGTATTTT. It encodes CASSLDSGTNTDTQYF.

This clone turned up a few times. The rearrangement joins TRBV5-1 to TRBJ2-7; D remains unclear. The germline V gene encodes CDR1 SGHRS and CDR2 YFSETQ. The CDR3 is made up of 13 amino acids. Trimming pared 5 bases from V and 2 bases from J, leaving 11 bases between. The CDR3: CASSHPAAYEQYF. For the CDR3, the DNA is TGCGCCAGCAGTCACCCTGCAGCCTACGAGCAGTACTTC.

The chain links TRBV29-1 to TRBJ2-7; the D gene is possibly TRBD1 (6 bases). The CDR3 covers 12 residues. The V end lost 7 bases, the J end lost 0 bases, and 10 bases lay between the germline ends. Germline assignment: CDR1 SQVTM and CDR2 ANQGSEA. The CDR3 spells CSAQGSSYEQYF. Written as DNA, the CDR3 is TGCAGCGCGCAGGGGAGCTCCTACGAGCAGTACTTC.

The V and J genes are TRBV7-9 and TRBJ2-1; 12 nucleotides align to TRBD2. The V and J ends lost 5 bases and 8 bases, in that order; junction bases with no gene match: 7. The CDR3 is 15 residues long. CDR1 SEHNR and CDR2 FQNEAQ come from the germline V gene (reference sequence). The CDR3 DNA follows: TGTGCCAGCAGCACCGGACTAGCGGGGATGGATGAGCAGTTCTTC. Encoded protein: CASSTGLAGMDEQFF.